One sample yielded the 5 T cell receptor beta chains listed below, sequenced in a study of T cells in Graves' hyperthyroidism and ophthalmopathy (dated by TCRdb to the late 2010s). The library was produced with multiplex PCR. For sequencing, an Illumina HiSeq 2000 was employed. Amplification of TCR beta CDR3 regions was carried out from RNA transcripts. The first round of RT-PCR for the TCR CDR3 was performed with the HTBI primer set and the Qiagen OneStep RT-PCR kit. In-frame beta chains were kept once TCRdb had trimmed the public reads at Q25 with fastp and called clones with MiXCR. Every CDR3 protein is listed once, alongside the most common genes and DNA of its rows. The sample profile shows about 290,000 distinct CDR3 sequences; about 13% of them were found once. Approximately 7.9% of the sample rests with the top ten. The sequencing sample was made of blood. The receptors shown here come from a woman in her thirties or forties with Graves' hyperthyroidism.

This rearrangement joins TRBV30 to TRBJ2-4; 7 bases map to TRBD2. The CDR3 totals 14 residues. The germline gives CDR1 GTSNPN, CDR2 SVGIG (reference sequence). The V gene end was trimmed by 5 bases and the J gene end by 3 bases; junction bases not matched to a gene: 7. This CDR3 reads CAWQRGEHKNIQYF. DNA for the CDR3: TGTGCCTGGCAACGGGGGGAGCACAAAAACATTCAGTACTTC.

V and J are TRBV5-5 and TRBJ2-7, with D possibly matching TRBD1 (6 bases). Trimming pared 4 bases from V and 0 bases from J, leaving 14 bases between. The CDR3 contains 15 residues. The germline V gene encodes CDR1 SGHKS and CDR2 YYEKEE (reference sequence). The CDR3 loop is CASSLDRFSSYEQYF. The CDR3 nucleotides read TGTGCCAGCAGCCTCGACAGGTTTAGCTCCTACGAGCAGTACTTC. Full variable domain (remainder filled in from reference TRBV5-5 and TRBJ2-7): DAGVTQSPTHLIKTRGQQVTLRCSPISGHKSVSWYQQVLGQGPQFIFQYYEKEERGRGNFPDRFSARQFPNYSSELNVNALLLGDSALYLCASSLDRFSSYEQYFGPGTRLTVT.

A few counts support this clonotype. This rearrangement joins TRBV20-1 to TRBJ2-1; 9 positions agree with TRBD2. The V segment lost 2 bases and the J segment 7 bases; nucleotides outside the gene matches: 3. The CDR3 is 13 amino acids. Germline V CDR1 and CDR2: DFQATT, SNEGSKA (reference sequence). In DNA form, the CDR3 reads TGCAGTGCTAGACGTACTAGCGGGAATGAGCAGTTCTTC. Translating gives CSARRTSGNEQFF.

This clonotype was detected many times. The chain employs TRBV10-3 and TRBJ2-1, with 12 bases aligning to TRBD2. The germline CDR1 and CDR2 sequences are ENHRY and SYGVKD. Germline trimming cut 6 bases from V and 5 bases from J; bases unmatched to any gene: 2. The CDR3 is 14 amino acids. This CDR3 reads CAIRPSGRDNEQFF. Here the CDR3 DNA reads TGTGCCATCAGACCTAGCGGGAGGGACAATGAGCAGTTCTTC.

This clonotype has ten or more counts. The chain links TRBV4-2 to TRBJ2-1; 12 bases are shared with TRBD2. Trimming removed 1 base from V and 3 bases from J; junction bases left unmatched: 1. The CDR3 runs to 16 residues. Germline CDR1 is LGHNA and CDR2 is YNFKEQ. CDR3 DNA sequence: TGTGCCAGCAGCCAAGGACTAGCGGGAGACTACAATGAGCAGTTCTTC. Protein sequence: CASSQGLAGDYNEQFF.